This T cell receptor (beta chain) was sequenced for a study of tumor-infiltrating lymphocytes in primary liver carcinoma. About the study: Resecting the tumor surgically was how the patients' primary liver carcinoma was treated. Patients were men and women aged 30 to 69 years. General study results and limits: Unsorted bulk sampling ruled out any CD4+ versus CD8+ repertoire comparison. Tumor-blood pairs (like tumor-adjacent pairs) overlapped less than tumor region pairs did.

The blood RNA (from unsorted whole blood) was obtained, and germline DNA was also extracted. Comment on this clonotype: Its specificity is not known. One end of the junction does not line up with germline, which may come from a read error.

The length of the CDR3 is 11 residues. CDR1 is SEHNR, CDR2 FQNEAQ, per germline (reference sequence). The input was around 0.5 ug total RNA; TCR beta cDNA was made from it with a constant-region primer. Researchers made the TCR beta libraries by running three nested multiplex PCR rounds with slightly modified ARM-PCR. Both of the initial two PCR rounds ran for approximately 11 cycles and employed TRBV1-TRBV30 forward primers alongside a C-beta reverse primer. One entry per CDR3 protein, called by TCRdb with MiXCR from the multiplex PCR reads. The sample contains fewer than 400,000 distinct CDR3 sequences, approximately 58% of which appear only once.

The chain has TRBV7-9 and TRBJ2-5, with D uncertain. Sequencing was carried out using peripheral blood. The sequence derives from a woman in her thirties with primary liver carcinoma and hepatitis B virus infection. The CDR3, as DNA: TGTGCCATCAGCCCGCGAGGGACCCAGTACTTC. It codes for CAISPRGTQYF.